This TCR beta chain is drawn from a study of T cell repertoires in cytomegalovirus infection. Study-level information: Matching HLA type, along with CMV infection, was indicated by public TCR beta signatures. Study conclusions and caveats: Clonotypes of TCR beta that were HLA-C-restricted and CMV-specific dominated the ex vivo response.

Notes on this clonotype: The antigen is unknown.

V was shortened by 1 base and J by 0 bases, with 13 bases between the two germline ends. Germline CDR1 is GTSNPN and CDR2 is SVGIG (reference sequence). The CDR3 is made up of 16 amino acids. TCRdb passed the reads through MiXCR, listing each CDR3 protein once. The table includes 490,000 or so distinct CDR3 sequences, about 10% detected once. This chain joins TRBV30 and TRBJ2-1, with a tentative D call TRBD2 (5 bases). The receptor was isolated from a human donor in good health (CMV status not recorded). Some clones in this sample may be carry-over from other donors' samples. The sequenced sample consisted of PBMCs. The CDR3 region is CAWSGGFGVSYNEQFF. The CDR3 nucleotides read TGTGCCTGGAGTGGAGGGTTCGGAGTCTCCTACAATGAGCAGTTCTTC.